The present entry profiles one TCR beta chain with its context. Its matching antigen is unknown. Reverse transcription of extracted RNA yielded cDNA, which provided the sequencing template. The data were produced by immunoSEQ multiplex PCR, yet TCRdb's version contains in-frame clones alone and is incomplete. The sample records 150,000 to 200,000 clones, about 51% being singletons. This record comes from a study of CD8+ T cells in alopecia areata. This CDR3 has 14 residues. With V trimmed by 3 bases and J by 9 bases, 8 bases remained unmatched. Germline-derived CDR1 and CDR2 are SGHDT and YYEEEE. As to treatment: oral pan-JAK inhibitor, 5-10 mg twice daily. Sampling of alopecia areata patients yielded lesional scalp punch biopsies as well as peripheral blood. Both CD4+ and CD8+ T cells were separated by sorting PBMCs. Study-wide points: Researchers reported that TCR sharing among patients proved less clear than in mice, possibly HLA-linked. In lesional scalp, particularly from alopecia totalis/universalis, clonality was higher than in normal scalp.

The TCR comes from a human donor with alopecia areata. The chain recombines TRBV5-6 with TRBJ2-1; TRBD1 matches 8 bases. The sequencing here drew on CD8+ T cells sorted from blood, taken at week 52, from a patient treated with tofacitinib. The DNA for the CDR3 is TGTGCCAGCAGCTATGAGACAGGGGCTATTGAGCAGTTCTTC. Amino acids: CASSYETGAIEQFF.